A single TCR beta chain is shown here with its context. The antigen is not known. Assay used: immunoSEQ multiplex PCR; TCRdb lists only in-frame clones, some missing. The sample holds approximately 1,500,000 clones, roughly 96% seen once. The study separated CD4+ cells into CD45RA+ naive and CD45RA-negative memory subsets. This entry belongs to a study of shared clonotypes between healthy human individuals. CDR1 is MGHRA and CDR2 is YSYEKL in the germline V gene. The CDR3 totals 13 residues. The V gene lost 6 bases and the J gene lost 3 bases, with 10 bases spanning the gap. Broader study findings: All-four-donor shared clonotypes had higher generation probabilities than non-shared clonotypes did.

The specimen was naive CD4+ T cells sorted from blood. Subset here: CD45RA+ positively selected. The TCR was taken from a young man in good health. The gene calls are TRBV4-1 and TRBJ2-3; D gene unclear. CDR3 coding DNA: TGCGCCAGCAGTCGCGAAAGGACAGATACGCAGTATTTT. The encoded protein is CASSRERTDTQYF.